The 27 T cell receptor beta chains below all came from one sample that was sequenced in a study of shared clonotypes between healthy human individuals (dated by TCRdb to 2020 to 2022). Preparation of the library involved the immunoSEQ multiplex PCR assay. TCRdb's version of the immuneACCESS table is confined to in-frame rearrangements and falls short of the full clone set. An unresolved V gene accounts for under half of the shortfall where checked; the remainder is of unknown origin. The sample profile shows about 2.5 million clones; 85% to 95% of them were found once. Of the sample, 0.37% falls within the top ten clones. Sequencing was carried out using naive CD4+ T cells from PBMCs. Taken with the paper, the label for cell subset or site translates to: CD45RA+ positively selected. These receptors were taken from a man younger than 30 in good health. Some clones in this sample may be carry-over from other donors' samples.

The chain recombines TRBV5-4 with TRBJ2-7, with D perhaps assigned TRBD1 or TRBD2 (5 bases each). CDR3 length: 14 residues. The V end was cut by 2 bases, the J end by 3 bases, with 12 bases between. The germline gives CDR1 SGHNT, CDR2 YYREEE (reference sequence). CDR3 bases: TGTGCCAGCAGCTTAGCGGACACAGTCTACGAGCAGTACTTC. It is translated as CASSLADTVYEQYF.

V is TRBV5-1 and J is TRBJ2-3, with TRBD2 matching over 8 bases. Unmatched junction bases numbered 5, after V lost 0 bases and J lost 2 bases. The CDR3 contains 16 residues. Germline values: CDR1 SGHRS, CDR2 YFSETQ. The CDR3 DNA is TGCGCCAGCAGCTTGGATGCGGGAGGCACCACAGATACGCAGTATTTT. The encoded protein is CASSLDAGGTTDTQYF. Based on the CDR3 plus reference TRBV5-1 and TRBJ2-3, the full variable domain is KAGVTQTPRYLIKTRGQQVTLSCSPISGHRSVSWYQQTPGQGLQFLFEYFSETQRNKGNFPGRFSGRQFSNSRSEMNVSTLELGDSALYLCASSLDAGGTTDTQYFGPGTRLTVL.

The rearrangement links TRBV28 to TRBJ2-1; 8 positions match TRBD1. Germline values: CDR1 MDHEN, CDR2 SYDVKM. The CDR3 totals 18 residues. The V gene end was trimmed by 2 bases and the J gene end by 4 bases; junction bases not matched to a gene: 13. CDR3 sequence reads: CASSLKATGTGGYNEQFF. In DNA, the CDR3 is TGTGCCAGCAGTTTAAAGGCGACCGGGACAGGAGGTTACAATGAGCAGTTCTTC.

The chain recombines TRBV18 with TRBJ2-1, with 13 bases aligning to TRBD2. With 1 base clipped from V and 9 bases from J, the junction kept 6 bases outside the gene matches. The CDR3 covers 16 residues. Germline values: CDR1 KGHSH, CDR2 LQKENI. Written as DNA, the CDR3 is TGTGCCAGCTCACCACTTGGGACTAGCGGGAAGAGTGAGCAGTTCTTC. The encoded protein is CASSPLGTSGKSEQFF.

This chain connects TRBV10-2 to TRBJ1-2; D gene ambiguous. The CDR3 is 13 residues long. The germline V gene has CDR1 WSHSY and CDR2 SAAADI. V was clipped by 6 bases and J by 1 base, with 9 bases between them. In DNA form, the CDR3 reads TGCGCCAGCAGCCAAACAGTTAACTATGGCTACACCTTC. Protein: CASSQTVNYGYTF.

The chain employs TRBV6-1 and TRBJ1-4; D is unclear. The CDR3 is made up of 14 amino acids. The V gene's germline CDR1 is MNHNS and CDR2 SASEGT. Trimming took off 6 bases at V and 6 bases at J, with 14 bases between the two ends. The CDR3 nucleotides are TGTGCCAGCAGCGTGTTAAGAGGAGATGAAAAACTGTTTTTT. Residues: CASSVLRGDEKLFF.

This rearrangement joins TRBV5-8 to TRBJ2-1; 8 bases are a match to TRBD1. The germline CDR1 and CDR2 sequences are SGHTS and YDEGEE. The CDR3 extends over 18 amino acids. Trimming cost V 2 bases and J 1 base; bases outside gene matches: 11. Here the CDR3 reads CASSFWAGGVRSYNEQFF. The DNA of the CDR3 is TGTGCCAGCAGCTTTTGGGCAGGGGGCGTTCGTTCCTACAATGAGCAGTTCTTC.

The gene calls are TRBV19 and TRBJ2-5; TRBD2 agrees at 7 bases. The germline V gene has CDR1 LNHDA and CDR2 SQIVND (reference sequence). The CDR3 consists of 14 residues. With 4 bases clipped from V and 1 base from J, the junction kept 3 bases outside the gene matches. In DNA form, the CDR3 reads TGTGCCAGTAGTACGGGAGGAACCCAAGAGACCCAGTACTTC. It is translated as CASSTGGTQETQYF.

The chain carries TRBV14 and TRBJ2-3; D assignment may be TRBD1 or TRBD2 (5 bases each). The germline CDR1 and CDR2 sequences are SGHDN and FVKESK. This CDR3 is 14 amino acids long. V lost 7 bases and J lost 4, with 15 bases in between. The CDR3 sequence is CASTPVGEADTQYF. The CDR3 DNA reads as TGTGCCAGCACCCCAGTGGGGGAAGCAGATACGCAGTATTTT.

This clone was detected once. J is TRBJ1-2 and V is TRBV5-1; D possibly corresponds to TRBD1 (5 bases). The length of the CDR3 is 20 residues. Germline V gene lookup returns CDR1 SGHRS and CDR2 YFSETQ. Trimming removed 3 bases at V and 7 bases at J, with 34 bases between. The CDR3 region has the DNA TGCGCCAGCAGCTCCCTGCCCATTCAGATGGGGGGAGAGGGTGGCTTTGGCTACACCTTC. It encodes CASSSLPIQMGGEGGFGYTF.

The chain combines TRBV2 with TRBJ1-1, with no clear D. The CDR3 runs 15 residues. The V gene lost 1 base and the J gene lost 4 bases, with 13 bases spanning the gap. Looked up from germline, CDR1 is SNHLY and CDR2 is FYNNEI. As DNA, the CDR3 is TGTGCCAGCAGTGAAGAGGGCCCAGGCGGCACTGAAGCTTTCTTT. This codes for CASSEEGPGGTEAFF.

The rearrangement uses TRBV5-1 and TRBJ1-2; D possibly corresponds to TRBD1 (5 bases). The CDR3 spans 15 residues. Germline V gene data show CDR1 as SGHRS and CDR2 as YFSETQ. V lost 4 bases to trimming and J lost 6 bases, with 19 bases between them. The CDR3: CASSPGTPGRDGYTF. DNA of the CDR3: TGCGCCAGCAGCCCGGGGACCCCCGGGAGGGATGGCTACACCTTC.

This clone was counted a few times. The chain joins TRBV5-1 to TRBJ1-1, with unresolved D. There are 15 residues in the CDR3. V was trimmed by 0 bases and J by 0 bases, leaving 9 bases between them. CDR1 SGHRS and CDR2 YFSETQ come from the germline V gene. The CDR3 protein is CASSLGQVLNTEAFF. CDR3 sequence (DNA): TGCGCCAGCAGCTTGGGGCAGGTCCTGAACACTGAAGCTTTCTTT.

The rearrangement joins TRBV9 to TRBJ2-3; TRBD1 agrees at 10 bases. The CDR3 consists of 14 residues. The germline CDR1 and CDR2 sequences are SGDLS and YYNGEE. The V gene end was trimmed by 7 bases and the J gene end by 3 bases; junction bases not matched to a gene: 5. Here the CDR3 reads CASAGTGATDTQYF. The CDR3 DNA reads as TGTGCCAGCGCCGGGACAGGGGCTACAGATACGCAGTATTTT.

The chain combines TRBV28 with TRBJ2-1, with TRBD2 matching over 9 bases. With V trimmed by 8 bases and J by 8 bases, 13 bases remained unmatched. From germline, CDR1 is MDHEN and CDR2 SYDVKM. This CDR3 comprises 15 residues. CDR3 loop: CASEGGRAGNDEQFF. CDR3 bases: TGTGCCAGCGAAGGCGGGAGGGCTGGCAATGATGAGCAGTTCTTC.

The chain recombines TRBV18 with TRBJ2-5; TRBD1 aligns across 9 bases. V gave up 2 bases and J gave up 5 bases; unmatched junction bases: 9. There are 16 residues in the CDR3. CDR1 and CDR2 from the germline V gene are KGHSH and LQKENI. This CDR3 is CASSPSLDRGGETQYF. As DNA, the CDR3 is TGTGCCAGCTCACCATCATTGGACAGGGGAGGGGAGACCCAGTACTTC.

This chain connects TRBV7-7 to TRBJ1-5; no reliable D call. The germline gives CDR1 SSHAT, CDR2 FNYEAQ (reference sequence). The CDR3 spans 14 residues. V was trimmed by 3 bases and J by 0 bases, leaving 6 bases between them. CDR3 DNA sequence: TGTGCCAGCAGCTTTGGTTATAGCAATCAGCCCCAGCATTTT. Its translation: CASSFGYSNQPQHF. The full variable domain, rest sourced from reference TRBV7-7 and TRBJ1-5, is GAGVSQSPRYKVTKRGQDVTLRCDPISSHATLYWYQQALGQGPEFLTYFNYEAQPDKSGLPSDRFSAERPEGSISTLTIQRTEQRDSAMYRCASSFGYSNQPQHFGDGTRLSIL.

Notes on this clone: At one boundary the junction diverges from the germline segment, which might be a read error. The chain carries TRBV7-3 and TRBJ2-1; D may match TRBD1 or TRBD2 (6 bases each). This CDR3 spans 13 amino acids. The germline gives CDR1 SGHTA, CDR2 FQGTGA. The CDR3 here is CASSSYDTGRLLF. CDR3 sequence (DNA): TGTGCCAGCAGCTCGTACGACACAGGGAGGCTACTCTTC.

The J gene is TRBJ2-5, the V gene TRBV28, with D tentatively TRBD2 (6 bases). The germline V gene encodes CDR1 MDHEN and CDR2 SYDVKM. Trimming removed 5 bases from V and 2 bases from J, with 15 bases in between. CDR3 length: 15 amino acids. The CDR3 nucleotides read TGTGCCAGCAGTCCCCCGCCGGGAGAACAAGAGACCCAGTACTTC. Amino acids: CASSPPPGEQETQYF.

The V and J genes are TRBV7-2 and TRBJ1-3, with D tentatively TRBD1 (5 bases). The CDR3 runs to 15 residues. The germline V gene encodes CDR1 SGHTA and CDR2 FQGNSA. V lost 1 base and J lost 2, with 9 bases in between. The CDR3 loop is CASSLGQTAGNTIYF. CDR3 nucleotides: TGTGCCAGCAGCTTAGGACAGACCGCTGGAAACACCATATATTTT.

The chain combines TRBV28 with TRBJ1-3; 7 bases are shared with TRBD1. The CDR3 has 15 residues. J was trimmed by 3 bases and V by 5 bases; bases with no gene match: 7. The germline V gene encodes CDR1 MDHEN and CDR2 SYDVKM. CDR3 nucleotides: TGTGCCAGCAGTCCTCCAGGGGGAGGTGGAAACACCATATATTTT. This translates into CASSPPGGGGNTIYF.

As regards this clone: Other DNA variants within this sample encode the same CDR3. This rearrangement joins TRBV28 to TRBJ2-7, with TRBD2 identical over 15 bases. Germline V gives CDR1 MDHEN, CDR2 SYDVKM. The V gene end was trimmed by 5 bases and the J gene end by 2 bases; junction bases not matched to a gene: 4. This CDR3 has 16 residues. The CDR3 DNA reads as TGTGCCAGCAGTCTTGGACTAGCGGGAGGGCCCTACGAGCAGTACTTC. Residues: CASSLGLAGGPYEQYF.

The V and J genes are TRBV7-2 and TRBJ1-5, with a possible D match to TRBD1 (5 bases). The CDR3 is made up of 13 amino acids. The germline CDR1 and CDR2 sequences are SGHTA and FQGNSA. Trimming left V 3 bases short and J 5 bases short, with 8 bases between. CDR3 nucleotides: TGTGCCAGCAGCTTTCAGGGCTATCAGCCCCAGCATTTT. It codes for CASSFQGYQPQHF.

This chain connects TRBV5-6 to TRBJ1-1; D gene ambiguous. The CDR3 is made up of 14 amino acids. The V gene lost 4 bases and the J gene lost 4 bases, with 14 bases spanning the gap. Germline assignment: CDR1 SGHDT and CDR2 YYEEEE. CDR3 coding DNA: TGTGCCAGCAGCATCCCAGGCTCCTTCACTGAAGCTTTCTTT. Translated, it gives CASSIPGSFTEAFF.

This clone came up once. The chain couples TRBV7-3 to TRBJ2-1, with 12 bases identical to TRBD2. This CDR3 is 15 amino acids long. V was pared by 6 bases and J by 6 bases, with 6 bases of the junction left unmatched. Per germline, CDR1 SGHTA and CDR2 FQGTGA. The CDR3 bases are TGTGCCAGCAGGTCGAGACTAGCGGGGGCCAATGAGCAGTTCTTC. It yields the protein CASRSRLAGANEQFF.

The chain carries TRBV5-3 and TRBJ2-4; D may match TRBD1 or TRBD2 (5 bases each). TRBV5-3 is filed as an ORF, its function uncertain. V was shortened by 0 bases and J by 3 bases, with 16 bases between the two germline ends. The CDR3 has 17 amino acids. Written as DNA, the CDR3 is TGTGCCAGAAGCTTGGTTTTAGGCTGGGGGTTCAAAAACATTCAGTACTTC. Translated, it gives CARSLVLGWGFKNIQYF.

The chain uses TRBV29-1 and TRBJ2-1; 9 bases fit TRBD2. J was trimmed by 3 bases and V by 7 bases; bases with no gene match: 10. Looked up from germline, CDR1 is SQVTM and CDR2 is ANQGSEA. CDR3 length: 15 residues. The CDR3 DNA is TGCAGCGCCTGGACTAGCGAAACTCTCTACAATGAGCAGTTCTTC. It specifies CSAWTSETLYNEQFF.